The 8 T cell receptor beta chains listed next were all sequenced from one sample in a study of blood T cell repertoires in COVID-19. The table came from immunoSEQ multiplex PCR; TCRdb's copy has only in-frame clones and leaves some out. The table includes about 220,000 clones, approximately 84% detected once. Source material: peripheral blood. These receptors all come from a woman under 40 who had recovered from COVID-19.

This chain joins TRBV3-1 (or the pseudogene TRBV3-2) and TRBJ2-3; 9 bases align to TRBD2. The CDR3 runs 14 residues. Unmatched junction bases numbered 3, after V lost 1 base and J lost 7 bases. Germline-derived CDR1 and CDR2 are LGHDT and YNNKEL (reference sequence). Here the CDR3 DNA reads TGTGCCAGCAGCCAAGCTAGCGGGACAAATACGCAGTATTTT. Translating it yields CASSQASGTNTQYF.

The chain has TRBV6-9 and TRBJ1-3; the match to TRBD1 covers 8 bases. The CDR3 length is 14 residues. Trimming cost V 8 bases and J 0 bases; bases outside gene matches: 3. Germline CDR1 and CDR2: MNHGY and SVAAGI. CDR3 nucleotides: TGTGCCAGCCCGACAGGGGCCTCTGGAAACACCATATATTTT. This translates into CASPTGASGNTIYF.

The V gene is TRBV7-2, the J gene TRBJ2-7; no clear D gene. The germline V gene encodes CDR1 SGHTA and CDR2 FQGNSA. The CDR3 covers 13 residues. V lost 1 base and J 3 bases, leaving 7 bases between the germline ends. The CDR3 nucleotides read TGTGCCAGCAGCTTAGTGACGGGCTACGAGCAGTACTTC. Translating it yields CASSLVTGYEQYF. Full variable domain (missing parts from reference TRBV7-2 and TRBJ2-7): GAGVSQSPSNKVTEKGKDVELRCDPISGHTALYWYRQSLGQGLEFLIYFQGNSAPDKSGLPSDRFSAERTGGSVSTLTIQRTQQEDSAVYLCASSLVTGYEQYFGPGTRLTVT.

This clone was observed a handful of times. CDR3 protein: CASSLWDRDTAEAFF. For the CDR3, the DNA is TGTGCCAGCAGCTTATGGGACAGGGATACCGCTGAAGCTTTCTTT. V gene TRBV5-6 combines with J gene TRBJ1-1; 9 bases agree with TRBD1. The CDR3 extends over 15 amino acids. CDR1 and CDR2 from the germline V gene are SGHDT and YYEEEE. The J segment lost 6 bases and the V segment lost 2 bases, leaving 8 bases of the junction unmatched.

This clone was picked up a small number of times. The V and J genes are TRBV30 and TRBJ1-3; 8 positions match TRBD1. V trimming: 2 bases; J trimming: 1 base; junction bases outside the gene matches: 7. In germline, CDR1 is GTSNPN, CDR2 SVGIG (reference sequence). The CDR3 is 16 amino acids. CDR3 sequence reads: CAWSTGTGGSGNTIYF. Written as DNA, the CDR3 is TGTGCCTGGAGTACCGGGACAGGAGGATCTGGAAACACCATATATTTT.

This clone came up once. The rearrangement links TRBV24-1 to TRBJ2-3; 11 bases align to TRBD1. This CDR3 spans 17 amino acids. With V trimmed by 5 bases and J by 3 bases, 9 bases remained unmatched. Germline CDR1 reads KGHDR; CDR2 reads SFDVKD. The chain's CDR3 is CATSGTGGAGITDTQYF. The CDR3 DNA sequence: TGTGCCACCAGTGGGACAGGGGGCGCGGGGATAACAGATACGCAGTATTTT.

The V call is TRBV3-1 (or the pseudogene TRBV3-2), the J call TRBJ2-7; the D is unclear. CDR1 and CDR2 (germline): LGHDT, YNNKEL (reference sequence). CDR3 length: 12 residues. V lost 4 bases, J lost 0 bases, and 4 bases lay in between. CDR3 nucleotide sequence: TGTGCCAGCAGCCTCCTCTCCTACGAGCAGTACTTC. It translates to CASSLLSYEQYF.

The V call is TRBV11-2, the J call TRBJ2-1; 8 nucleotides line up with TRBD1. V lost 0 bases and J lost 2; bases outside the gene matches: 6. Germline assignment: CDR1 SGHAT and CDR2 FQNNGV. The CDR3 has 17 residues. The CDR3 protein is CASSLDPKTGAYNEQFF. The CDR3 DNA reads TGTGCCAGCAGCTTAGATCCGAAGACAGGGGCCTACAATGAGCAGTTCTTC.